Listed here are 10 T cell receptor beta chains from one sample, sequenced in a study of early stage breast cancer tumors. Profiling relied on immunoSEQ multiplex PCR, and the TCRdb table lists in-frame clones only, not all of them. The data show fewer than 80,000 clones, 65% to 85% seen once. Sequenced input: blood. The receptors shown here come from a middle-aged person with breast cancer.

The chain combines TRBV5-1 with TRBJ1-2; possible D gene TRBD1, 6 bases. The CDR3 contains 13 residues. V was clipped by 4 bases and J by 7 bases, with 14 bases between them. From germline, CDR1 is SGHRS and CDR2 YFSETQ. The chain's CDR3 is CASSPGGAGGYTF. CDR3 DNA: TGCGCCAGCAGCCCGGGGGGGGCTGGTGGCTACACCTTC.

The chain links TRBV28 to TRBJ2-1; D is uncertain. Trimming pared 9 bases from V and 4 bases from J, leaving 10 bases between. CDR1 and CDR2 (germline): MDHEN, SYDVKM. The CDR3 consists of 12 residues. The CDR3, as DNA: TGTGCCAGTGCGGTGGGGTACAATGAGCAGTTCTTC. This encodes CASAVGYNEQFF. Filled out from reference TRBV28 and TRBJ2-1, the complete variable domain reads DVKVTQSSRYLVKRTGEKVFLECVQDMDHENMFWYRQDPGLGLRLIYFSYDVKMKEKGDIPEGYSVSREKKERFSLILESASTNQTSMYLCASAVGYNEQFFGPGTRLTVL.

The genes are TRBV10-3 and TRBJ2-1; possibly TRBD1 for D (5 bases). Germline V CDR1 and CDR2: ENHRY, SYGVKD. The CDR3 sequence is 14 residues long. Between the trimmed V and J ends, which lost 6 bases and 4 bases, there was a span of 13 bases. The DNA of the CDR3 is TGTGCCATCAGAGGGGCTATTTATTACAATGAGCAGTTCTTC. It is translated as CAIRGAIYYNEQFF.

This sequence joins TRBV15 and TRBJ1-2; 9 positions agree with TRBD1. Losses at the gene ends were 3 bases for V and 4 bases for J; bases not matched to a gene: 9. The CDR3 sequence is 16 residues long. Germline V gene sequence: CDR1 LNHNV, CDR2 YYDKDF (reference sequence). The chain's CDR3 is CATSRGGTGPPYGYTF. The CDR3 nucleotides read TGTGCCACCAGCAGGGGTGGGACAGGGCCACCCTATGGCTACACCTTC.

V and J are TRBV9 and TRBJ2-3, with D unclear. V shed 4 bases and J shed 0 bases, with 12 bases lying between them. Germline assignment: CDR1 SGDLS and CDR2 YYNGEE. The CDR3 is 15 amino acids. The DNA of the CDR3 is TGTGCCAGCAGCTCAGACACGGAAAGCACAGATACGCAGTATTTT. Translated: CASSSDTESTDTQYF.

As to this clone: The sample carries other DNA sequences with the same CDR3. As DNA, the CDR3 is TGTGCCAGCAGCTCCGGACCCTATGGCTACACCTTC. This codes for CASSSGPYGYTF. The rearrangement links TRBV28 to TRBJ1-2, with D unclear. Trimming removed 6 bases at V and 4 bases at J, with 9 bases between. The length of the CDR3 is 12 residues. Germline V gene sequence: CDR1 MDHEN, CDR2 SYDVKM.

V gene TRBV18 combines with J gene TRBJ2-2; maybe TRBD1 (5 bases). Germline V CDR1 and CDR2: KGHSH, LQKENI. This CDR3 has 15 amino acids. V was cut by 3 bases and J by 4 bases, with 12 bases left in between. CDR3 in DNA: TGTGCCAGCTCACCCAAGGGGTTGAGCACCGGGGAGCTGTTTTTT. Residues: CASSPKGLSTGELFF.

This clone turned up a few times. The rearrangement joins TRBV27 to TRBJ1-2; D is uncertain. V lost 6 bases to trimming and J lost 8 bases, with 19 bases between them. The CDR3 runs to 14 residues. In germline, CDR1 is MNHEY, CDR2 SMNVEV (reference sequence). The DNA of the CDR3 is TGTGCCAGCAGGGCAACGGCCGTGGTCCAAGGCTACACCTTC. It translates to CASRATAVVQGYTF.

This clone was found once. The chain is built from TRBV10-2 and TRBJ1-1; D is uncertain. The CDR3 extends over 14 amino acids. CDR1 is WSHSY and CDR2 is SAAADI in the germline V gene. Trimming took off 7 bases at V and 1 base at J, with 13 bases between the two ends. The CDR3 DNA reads TGCGCCAGCACGGGGAGGCGGGGGAACACTGAAGCTTTCTTT. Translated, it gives CASTGRRGNTEAFF.

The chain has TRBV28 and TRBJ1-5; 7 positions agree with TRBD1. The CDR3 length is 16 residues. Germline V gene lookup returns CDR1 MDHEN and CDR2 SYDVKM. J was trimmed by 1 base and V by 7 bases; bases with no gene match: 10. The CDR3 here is CASKNREGASNQPQHF. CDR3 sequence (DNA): TGTGCCAGCAAAAATAGGGAGGGGGCGAGCAATCAGCCCCAGCATTTT.